The 8 T cell receptor beta chains reported below all come from one sample, sequenced in a study of vaccination and CD4 T cells after COVID-19. Treatment described: approximately nine-day PBMC culture with coronavirus spike peptide pools or control peptides (ViraFEST assay). Which antigens these TCRs recognize remains unknown. At the Johns Hopkins FTIC core, DNA taken from cultured CD4+ T cells was sequenced by way of the Oncomine TCR Beta short-read assay. Each CDR3 protein is one row after TCRdb ran MiXCR on the PCR reads. In the table there are approximately 13,000 distinct CDR3 sequences, 25% to 35% of which are singletons. The source material was cultured CD4+ T cells from blood. These receptor sequences come from a human donor with COVID-19.

Comment on this clonotype: Relative to the germline gene, one junction end is altered; a read error may explain this. This chain links TRBV19 with TRBJ2-5; no firm D call. This CDR3 has 14 residues. CDR1 and CDR2 (germline): LNHDA, SQIVND (reference sequence). The CDR3, as DNA: TGTGCCAGTATGGCGGACCGAACCCAAGAGACCCGGTACTTC. It codes for CASMADRTQETRYF.

This clonotype is labeled medium-sized. This chain uses TRBV20-1 with TRBJ1-2; no clear D gene. Germline CDR1 reads DFQATT; CDR2 reads SNEGSKA (reference sequence). V gave up 0 bases and J gave up 7 bases, with 12 bases separating them. The CDR3 has 13 residues. Written as DNA, the CDR3 is TGCAGTGCTAGAGATGGGGTATTGGGTGGCTACACCTTC. Translating gives CSARDGVLGGYTF.

The V gene is TRBV30, the J gene TRBJ2-1, with TRBD1 as a possible D gene (6 bases). This CDR3 spans 14 amino acids. The ends were cut back, 4 bases at V and 5 bases at J, with 15 bases in the middle. Germline loops: CDR1 GTSNPN, CDR2 SVGIG (reference sequence). CDR3 nucleotides: TGTGCCTGGAACCCCACACAGGGTAACAATGAGCAGTTCTTC. This encodes CAWNPTQGNNEQFF.

The chain is built from TRBV14 and TRBJ2-7; tentatively, D is TRBD1 (5 bases). Germline values: CDR1 SGHDN, CDR2 FVKESK. Trimming stripped 4 bases from V and 4 bases from J, with 17 bases between. This CDR3 contains 15 residues. The CDR3: CASSPDSGRWYEQYF. CDR3 nucleotide sequence: TGTGCCAGCAGCCCCGACAGTGGTCGATGGTACGAGCAGTACTTC. The variable domain in full, with the rest retrieved from reference TRBV14 and TRBJ2-7, is EAGVTQFPSHSVIEKGQTVTLRCDPISGHDNLYWYRRVMGKEIKFLLHFVKESKQDESGMPNNRFLAERTGGTYSTLKVQPAELEDSGVYFCASSPDSGRWYEQYFGPGTRLTVT.

This clonotype occurred a few times. The V and J genes are TRBV2 and TRBJ2-4; D unresolved. The germline gives CDR1 SNHLY, CDR2 FYNNEI. This CDR3 is 11 amino acids long. V lost 10 bases to trimming and J lost 0 bases, with 4 bases between them. The CDR3 reads CATSAKNIQYF. CDR3 nucleotide sequence: TGTGCCACCTCAGCCAAAAACATTCAGTACTTC. Based on the CDR3 plus reference TRBV2 and TRBJ2-4, the full variable domain is EPEVTQTPSHQVTQMGQEVILRCVPISNHLYFYWYRQILGQKVEFLVSFYNNEISEKSEIFDDQFSVERPDGSNFTLKIRSTKLEDSAMYFCATSAKNIQYFGAGTRLSVL.

This clonotype was seen a few times. In DNA form, the CDR3 reads TGCAGTGCGAGGACCACGAATAGCAATCAGCCCCAGCATTTT. Encoded protein: CSARTTNSNQPQHF. The V and J genes are TRBV20-1 and TRBJ1-5; no firm D call. Trimming removed 6 bases at V and 0 bases at J, with 12 bases between. The V gene's germline CDR1 is DFQATT and CDR2 SNEGSKA (reference sequence). The CDR3 extends over 14 amino acids.

CDR3 nucleotides: TGTGCCAGCAACCCGACAGGGGCCCTCCACGAGCAGTACTTC. The encoded protein is CASNPTGALHEQYF. The chain employs TRBV6-1 and TRBJ2-7; TRBD1 agrees at 8 bases. The CDR3 runs 14 residues. From germline, CDR1 is MNHNS and CDR2 SASEGT. V lost 7 bases, J lost 5 bases, and 10 bases stayed unmatched.

This clonotype came up a few times. This sequence joins TRBV20-1 and TRBJ1-1, with D hard to call. The germline V and J ends were trimmed by 7 bases and 6 bases, with 15 bases remaining between them. CDR1 DFQATT and CDR2 SNEGSKA come from the germline V gene (reference sequence). The length of the CDR3 is 12 residues. CDR3 region: CSVTAPLAEAFF. The CDR3 nucleotides are TGCAGTGTTACGGCCCCCTTGGCTGAAGCTTTCTTT.